This TCR beta chain comes out of a study of PD-1 blockade in classical Hodgkin lymphoma. The time point was: cycle 4 day 1 (C4D1), after less than 7 weeks of nivolumab. Every patient experienced relapse after autologous stem cell transplantation, and brentuximab vedotin exposure varied. The CDR3 runs 12 residues. V was cut by 1 base and J by 5 bases, with 5 bases left in between. CDR1 and CDR2 from the germline V gene are SEHNR and FQNEAQ (reference sequence). The sample holds one count of this clone. TCRdb's copy holds only in-frame clones and misses some; the assay was immunoSEQ multiplex PCR. Of tens of thousands of clones listed, more than 70% are singletons.

The rearrangement uses TRBV7-9 and TRBJ1-2, with unresolved D. This clonotype was obtained from a human donor with classical Hodgkin lymphoma. The sequenced sample was peripheral blood mononuclear cells (PBMCs), obtained before the fourth cycle of nivolumab. CDR3 nucleotides: TGTGCCAGCAGCTTAGAGGTTTATGGCTACACCTTC. The encoded protein is CASSLEVYGYTF.